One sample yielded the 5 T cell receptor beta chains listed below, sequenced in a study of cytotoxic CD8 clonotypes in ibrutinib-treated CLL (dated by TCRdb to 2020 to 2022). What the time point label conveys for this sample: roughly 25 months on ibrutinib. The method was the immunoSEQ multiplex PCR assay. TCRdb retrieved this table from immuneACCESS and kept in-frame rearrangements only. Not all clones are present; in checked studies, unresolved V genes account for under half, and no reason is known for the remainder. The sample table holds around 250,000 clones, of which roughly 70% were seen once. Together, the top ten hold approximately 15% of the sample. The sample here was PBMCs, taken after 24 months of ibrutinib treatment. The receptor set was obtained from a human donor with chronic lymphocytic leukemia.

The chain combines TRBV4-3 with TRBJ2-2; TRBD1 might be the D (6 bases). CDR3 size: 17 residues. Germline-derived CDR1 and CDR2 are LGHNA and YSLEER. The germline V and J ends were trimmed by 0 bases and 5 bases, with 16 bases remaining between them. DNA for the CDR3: TGCGCCAGCAGCCAAGACTTGGGGGCAGGGAATACCGGGGAGCTGTTTTTT. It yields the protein CASSQDLGAGNTGELFF.

The CDR3 region is CASSGNEQYF. CDR3 bases: TGTGCCAGCAGCGGAAACGAGCAGTACTTC. The chain couples TRBV9 to TRBJ2-7, with D unclear. Trimming pared 3 bases from V and 5 bases from J, leaving 3 bases between. From germline, CDR1 is SGDLS and CDR2 YYNGEE. This CDR3 has 10 residues. The variable domain in full, completed from reference TRBV9 and TRBJ2-7, reads DSGVTQTPKHLITATGQRVTLRCSPRSGDLSVYWYQQSLDQGLQFLIQYYNGEERAKGNILERFSAQQFPDLHSELNLSSLELGDSALYFCASSGNEQYFGPGTRLTVT.

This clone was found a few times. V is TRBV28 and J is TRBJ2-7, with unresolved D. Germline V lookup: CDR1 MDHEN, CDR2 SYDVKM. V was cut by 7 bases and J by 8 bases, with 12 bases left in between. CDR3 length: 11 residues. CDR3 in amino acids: CASNDAGQQYF. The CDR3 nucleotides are TGTGCCAGCAACGATGCCGGGCAGCAGTACTTC. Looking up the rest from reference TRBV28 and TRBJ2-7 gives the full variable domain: DVKVTQSSRYLVKRTGEKVFLECVQDMDHENMFWYRQDPGLGLRLIYFSYDVKMKEKGDIPEGYSVSREKKERFSLILESASTNQTSMYLCASNDAGQQYFGPGTRLTVT.

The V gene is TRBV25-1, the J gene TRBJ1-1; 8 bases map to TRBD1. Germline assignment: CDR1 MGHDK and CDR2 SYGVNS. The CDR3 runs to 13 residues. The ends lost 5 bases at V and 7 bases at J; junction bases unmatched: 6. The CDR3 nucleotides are TGTGCCAGCAGTTACAGGGGGAAGGGTGAAGCTTTCTTT. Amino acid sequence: CASSYRGKGEAFF.

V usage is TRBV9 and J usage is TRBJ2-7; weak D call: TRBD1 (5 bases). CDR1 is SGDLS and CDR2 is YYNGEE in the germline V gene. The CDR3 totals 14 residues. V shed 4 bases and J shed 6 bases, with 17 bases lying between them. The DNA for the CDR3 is TGTGCCAGCAGCACGACAGTGGGGTTTGGCGAGCAGTACTTC. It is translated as CASSTTVGFGEQYF.